The 28 T cell receptor beta chains below were found in one sample sequenced in a study of blood T cell repertoires in COVID-19. Measured with immunoSEQ multiplex PCR; TCRdb has only the in-frame clones, and not every one. The table includes 250,000 to 350,000 clones, roughly 85% detected once. The specimen sequenced was PBMCs or T cells enriched from blood (not recorded which). The receptors originated from a woman aged 30 to 39 who had recovered from COVID-19.

This clone came up a few times. The V gene is TRBV2, the J gene TRBJ2-1; 8 positions match TRBD2. Germline CDR1 and CDR2: SNHLY and FYNNEI. J gave up 3 bases and V 6 bases, and 10 bases lay outside the gene matches. This CDR3 has 16 residues. The CDR3 is CASSREGTFNYNEQFF. DNA for the CDR3: TGTGCCAGCAGCCGGGAGGGGACTTTCAACTACAATGAGCAGTTCTTC.

This chain connects TRBV15 to TRBJ2-2, with D maybe TRBD1 (5 bases). V lost 5 bases to trimming and J lost 2 bases, with 9 bases between them. The CDR3 is 14 residues long. CDR1 and CDR2 from the germline V gene are LNHNV and YYDKDF (reference sequence). This CDR3 reads CATSLQANTGELFF. For the CDR3, the DNA is TGTGCCACCAGCTTACAGGCTAACACCGGGGAGCTGTTTTTT.

The table lists this clone with a count of one. The chain combines TRBV11-2 with TRBJ2-3; the D gene is possibly TRBD2 (6 bases). This CDR3 is built from 16 residues. CDR1 is SGHAT and CDR2 is FQNNGV in the germline V gene. Trimming shortened V by 2 bases and J by 0 bases, and 12 bases separated the two germline ends. Here the CDR3 reads CASSLKEGPSTDTQYF. DNA of the CDR3: TGTGCCAGCAGCTTAAAGGAGGGGCCCAGCACAGATACGCAGTATTTT.

V and J are TRBV18 and TRBJ2-2; 10 positions agree with TRBD1. The CDR3 has 15 residues. The germline V gene has CDR1 KGHSH and CDR2 LQKENI. V was pared by 8 bases and J by 5 bases, with 8 bases of the junction left unmatched. In nucleotides, the CDR3 is TGTGCCAGCACGTTGACAGGGGGCAATACCGGGGAGCTGTTTTTT. This encodes CASTLTGGNTGELFF.

The sample holds one count of this clone. The chain uses TRBV12-3 or TRBV12-4 and TRBJ1-1; 9 nucleotides match TRBD1. The CDR3 covers 13 residues. J gave up 4 bases and V 5 bases, and 2 bases lay outside the gene matches. CDR3 nucleotide sequence: TGTGCCAGCAGTCTGGACAGGGGCACTGAAGCTTTCTTT. Translating it yields CASSLDRGTEAFF.

Only a few counts were recorded for this clone. The chain employs TRBV9 and TRBJ1-3; tentative D call: TRBD1 (5 bases). The CDR3 consists of 14 residues. Deletions cut 6 bases from V and 3 bases from J, with 13 bases between. The V gene's germline CDR1 is SGDLS and CDR2 YYNGEE. The CDR3 here is CASNSKQDGNTIYF. CDR3 DNA: TGTGCCAGCAACTCCAAACAGGATGGAAACACCATATATTTT.

This rearrangement joins TRBV10-3 to TRBJ2-3, with D possibly being TRBD1 (6 bases). Per the germline V gene, CDR1 is ENHRY and CDR2 is SYGVKD. This CDR3 is 16 amino acids long. Between the trimmed V and J ends, which lost 5 bases and 1 base, there was a span of 16 bases. The CDR3 nucleotides are TGTGCCATCAGTCTTAGAAGGGGGTCGGGCACAGATACGCAGTATTTT. This sequence encodes CAISLRRGSGTDTQYF.

The chain is built from TRBV28 and TRBJ1-2, with TRBD1 matching 8 bases. There are 14 residues in the CDR3. Looked up from germline, CDR1 is MDHEN and CDR2 is SYDVKM. Germline trimming cut 7 bases from V and 3 bases from J; bases unmatched to any gene: 7. This chain's CDR3 is CASNGQGGHYGYTF. CDR3 coding DNA: TGTGCCAGCAACGGACAGGGTGGGCACTATGGCTACACCTTC.

This chain joins TRBV29-1 and TRBJ2-1; weak D call: TRBD2 (5 bases). V lost 4 bases, J lost 12 bases, and 13 bases lay in between. Germline V gives CDR1 SQVTM, CDR2 ANQGSEA. The CDR3 is 11 residues long. The CDR3 region is CSVVVDGLQFF. The CDR3 DNA sequence: TGCAGCGTTGTGGTTGACGGACTGCAGTTCTTC.

V usage is TRBV7-9 and J usage is TRBJ2-2, with 10 bases matching TRBD1. V shed 5 bases and J 4 bases; nucleotides not matched to a gene: 7. The CDR3 length is 16 residues. CDR1 and CDR2 from the germline V gene are SEHNR and FQNEAQ (reference sequence). The CDR3 bases are TGTGCCAGCAGCCATCGCCGGGACAGGGGCACCGGGGAGCTGTTTTTT. This sequence encodes CASSHRRDRGTGELFF.

This chain links TRBV20-1 with TRBJ2-7; unclear D gene. The CDR3 has 10 amino acids. The germline V gene has CDR1 DFQATT and CDR2 SNEGSKA (reference sequence). V was trimmed by 3 bases and J by 3 bases, leaving 3 bases between them. CDR3 coding DNA: TGCAGTGCTAGCCACTACGAGCAGTACTTC. It specifies CSASHYEQYF.

V usage is TRBV7-2 and J usage is TRBJ2-7; possible D gene TRBD2, 5 bases. CDR3 size: 12 residues. Germline V lookup: CDR1 SGHTA, CDR2 FQGNSA. Deletions cut 4 bases from V and 4 bases from J, with 8 bases between. The CDR3 loop reads CASSSSYYEQYF. The CDR3 DNA sequence: TGTGCCAGCAGCTCTAGCTATTACGAGCAGTACTTC.

The CDR3 sequence is CASSPPPGWDGYTF. The CDR3 DNA sequence: TGTGCCAGCAGCCCCCCTCCAGGGTGGGATGGCTACACCTTC. The chain joins TRBV7-9 to TRBJ1-2; TRBD1 might be the D (5 bases). Germline values: CDR1 SEHNR, CDR2 FQNEAQ (reference sequence). Trimming took 5 bases from V and 6 from J, leaving 16 bases between them. This CDR3 comprises 14 residues. The entire variable domain, with the rest obtained from reference TRBV7-9 and TRBJ1-2, is as follows: DTGVSQNPRHKITKRGQNVTFRCDPISEHNRLYWYRQTLGQGPEFLTYFQNEAQLEKSRLLSDRFSAERPKGSFSTLEIQRTEQGDSAMYLCASSPPPGWDGYTFGSGTRLTVV.

The V call is TRBV3-1 (or the pseudogene TRBV3-2), the J call TRBJ1-5; unclear D gene. Trimming removed 3 bases from V and 6 bases from J, with 12 bases in between. In germline, CDR1 is LGHDT, CDR2 YNNKEL (reference sequence). CDR3 size: 14 residues. The CDR3 sequence is CASSQAGVGQPQHF. CDR3 nucleotide sequence: TGTGCCAGCAGCCAGGCCGGGGTTGGTCAGCCCCAGCATTTT.

The gene calls are TRBV7-8 and TRBJ1-2, with 11 bases matching TRBD1. The V gene's germline CDR1 is SGHVS and CDR2 FQNEAQ. This CDR3 spans 14 amino acids. V shed 7 bases, J shed 8 bases, and the junction held 9 bases outside the gene matches. CDR3 DNA: TGTGCCAGCAATCCTGGACAGGGGGCGGGAGGCTACACCTTC. It translates to CASNPGQGAGGYTF.

This rearrangement joins TRBV5-1 to TRBJ1-1; no firm D call. Germline V gives CDR1 SGHRS, CDR2 YFSETQ. Trimming cost V 3 bases and J 3 bases, with 9 bases left between them. The CDR3 extends over 13 amino acids. Here the CDR3 DNA reads TGCGCCAGCAGCTCCCCCCGGGACACTGAAGCTTTCTTT. This encodes CASSSPRDTEAFF.

The chain employs TRBV3-1 (or the pseudogene TRBV3-2) and TRBJ2-1; no clear D. V dropped 8 bases and J dropped 7 bases, with 9 bases sitting between them. Germline V lookup: CDR1 LGHDT, CDR2 YNNKEL (reference sequence). The CDR3 runs 11 residues. The CDR3 bases are TGTGCCAGCTCTCGCGTTAATGAGCAGTTCTTC. Protein sequence: CASSRVNEQFF.

The count of this clone is one. The chain is built from TRBV21-1 and TRBJ1-6; TRBD1, as called in the table, went unchecked against the DNA. TRBV21-1 is annotated as a pseudogene. This CDR3 comprises 15 residues. CDR3 sequence reads: CASSKPGTEGSPLHF. The CDR3 region has the DNA TGTGCCAGCAGCAAACCCGGGACAGAAGGTTCACCCCTCCACTTT.

The rearrangement uses TRBV28 and TRBJ1-1; D is ambiguous. The CDR3 covers 15 residues. Trimming pared 4 bases from V and 1 base from J, leaving 13 bases between. The V gene's germline CDR1 is MDHEN and CDR2 SYDVKM. The CDR3 DNA follows: TGTGCCAGCAGTTCTGCCGGGAGGCCGAACACTGAAGCTTTCTTT. Residues: CASSSAGRPNTEAFF.

Turning to this clone: Other DNA sequences of this sample code for an identical CDR3. The chain is built from TRBV27 and TRBJ1-2; unclear D gene. V dropped 2 bases and J dropped 4 bases, with 8 bases sitting between them. The CDR3 consists of 13 residues. Germline CDR1 MNHEY, CDR2 SMNVEV (reference sequence). CDR3 in amino acids: CASSLRGTYGYTF. CDR3 sequence (DNA): TGTGCCAGCAGTTTACGGGGAACCTATGGCTACACCTTC.

The V call is TRBV5-4, the J call TRBJ2-7; D is uncertain. This CDR3 is 14 amino acids long. V was shortened by 0 bases and J by 1 base, with 8 bases between the two germline ends. Germline CDR1 is SGHNT and CDR2 is YYREEE (reference sequence). CDR3 in amino acids: CASSLARSSYEQYF. The CDR3 DNA sequence: TGTGCCAGCAGCTTGGCCCGGAGTTCCTACGAGCAGTACTTC. Filled out from reference TRBV5-4 and TRBJ2-7, the complete variable domain reads ETGVTQSPTHLIKTRGQQVTLRCSSQSGHNTVSWYQQALGQGPQFIFQYYREEENGRGNFPPRFSGLQFPNYSSELNVNALELDDSALYLCASSLARSSYEQYFGPGTRLTVT.

The rearrangement uses TRBV5-5 and TRBJ1-1; 10 bases are shared with TRBD1. CDR3 length equals 16 residues. Trimming removed 4 bases from V and 8 bases from J; junction bases left unmatched: 14. Per germline, CDR1 SGHKS and CDR2 YYEKEE (reference sequence). The CDR3 bases are TGTGCCAGCAGCCCGACCGACAGGGGGCTTTCGACAGAAGCTTTCTTT. Its translation: CASSPTDRGLSTEAFF.

The gene calls are TRBV28 and TRBJ1-1, with D perhaps matching TRBD1 (5 bases). Trimming shortened V by 6 bases and J by 0 bases, and 20 bases separated the two germline ends. Germline lookup yields CDR1 MDHEN and CDR2 SYDVKM. The CDR3 is 17 residues long. Here the CDR3 DNA reads TGTGCCAGCAGCCTTTTTAAAGGGGCGAGCATGAACACTGAAGCTTTCTTT. It specifies CASSLFKGASMNTEAFF.

V usage is TRBV24-1 and J usage is TRBJ2-1; 11 bases agree with TRBD2. J was trimmed by 10 bases and V by 12 bases; bases with no gene match: 10. The germline CDR1 and CDR2 sequences are KGHDR and SFDVKD. This CDR3 has 13 amino acids. The CDR3 loop reads CAAGTSGRDEQFF. The CDR3 DNA is TGTGCCGCCGGAACTAGCGGGAGAGACGAGCAGTTCTTC.

The chain recombines TRBV2 with TRBJ2-2; TRBD1 aligns across 10 bases. V lost 9 bases to trimming and J lost 3 bases; unmatched junction nucleotides: 16. The germline gives CDR1 SNHLY, CDR2 FYNNEI. CDR3 length equals 18 residues. The CDR3 sequence: CASSGTGDPKWYTGELFF. Written as DNA, the CDR3 is TGTGCCAGTTCCGGGACAGGGGATCCCAAGTGGTACACCGGGGAGCTGTTTTTT.

This chain connects TRBV7-8 to TRBJ1-1; D is perhaps TRBD1 (5 bases). V shed 3 bases and J shed 0 bases, with 23 bases lying between them. Germline-derived CDR1 and CDR2 are SGHVS and FQNEAQ. The CDR3 is 19 residues long. CDR3 sequence reads: CASSFVDSPDITMNTEAFF. In nucleotides, the CDR3 is TGTGCCAGCAGCTTCGTAGACAGCCCCGACATTACTATGAACACTGAAGCTTTCTTT.

This rearrangement joins TRBV5-1 to TRBJ2-7, with 9 bases identical to TRBD1. Looked up from germline, CDR1 is SGHRS and CDR2 is YFSETQ. The length of the CDR3 is 17 residues. The V and J ends lost 0 bases and 3 bases, in that order; junction bases with no gene match: 10. The CDR3 loop reads CASSLARDRVIYYEQYF. The CDR3 DNA reads TGCGCCAGCAGCTTGGCTCGGGACAGGGTCATATACTACGAGCAGTACTTC.

The genes are TRBV28 and TRBJ2-3; 8 bases are a match to TRBD2. Germline CDR1 reads MDHEN; CDR2 reads SYDVKM. CDR3 length equals 14 residues. V lost 3 bases, J lost 4 bases, and 3 bases stayed unmatched. The CDR3 sequence is CASSFGGAPDTQYF. CDR3 sequence (DNA): TGTGCCAGCAGTTTCGGGGGGGCCCCAGATACGCAGTATTTT. Variable domain in full (rest from reference TRBV28 and TRBJ2-3): DVKVTQSSRYLVKRTGEKVFLECVQDMDHENMFWYRQDPGLGLRLIYFSYDVKMKEKGDIPEGYSVSREKKERFSLILESASTNQTSMYLCASSFGGAPDTQYFGPGTRLTVL.